One sample yielded the 25 T cell receptor beta chains listed below, sequenced in a study of identical twins. MiXCR was run by TCRdb on the 5' RACE reads, yielding one entry per CDR3 protein. The data contain just under 650,000 distinct CDR3 sequences, about 7.1% of them singletons. This sample was also put to use in a study of yellow fever vaccine responses in identical twins.

The sample was PBMCs. The source of these receptors is a woman under 30 in good health.

This clonotype has at least ten counts. This rearrangement joins TRBV5-1 to TRBJ1-1, with a tentative D call TRBD1 (5 bases). The CDR3 is 17 amino acids. Germline lookup yields CDR1 SGHRS and CDR2 YFSETQ. With 0 bases removed from V and 6 bases from J, the gap between germline ends came to 21 bases. The CDR3 DNA follows: TGCGCCAGCAGCTTGGGAGGGGCGGTTGACTCGAGGGCTGAAGCTTTCTTT. Its protein product is CASSLGGAVDSRAEAFF.

This clonotype was found a few times. V is TRBV2 and J is TRBJ2-4, with D hard to call. Germline assignment: CDR1 SNHLY and CDR2 FYNNEI. Trimming removed 10 bases at V and 5 bases at J, with 9 bases between. This CDR3 is built from 11 residues. The CDR3, as DNA: TGTGCCACCACCGACCAAAACATTCAGTACTTC. Encoded protein: CATTDQNIQYF.

This clonotype was seen repeatedly, ten times or more. The V gene is TRBV14, the J gene TRBJ2-6, with D possibly TRBD1 on 6 matching bases. V was trimmed by 4 bases and J by 2 bases, leaving 9 bases between them. The CDR3 contains 15 residues. Germline V lookup: CDR1 SGHDN, CDR2 FVKESK. CDR3 amino acids: CASSPNRAGANVLTF. CDR3 coding DNA: TGTGCCAGCAGCCCAAACAGGGCTGGGGCCAACGTCCTGACTTTC.

The chain uses TRBV11-2 and TRBJ2-1; 7 nucleotides agree with TRBD2. CDR1 is SGHAT, CDR2 FQNNGV, per germline. With 0 bases clipped from V and 4 bases from J, the junction kept 3 bases outside the gene matches. CDR3 length equals 15 residues. Here the CDR3 DNA reads TGTGCCAGCAGCTTAGATCTCGGGAGGTACAATGAGCAGTTCTTC. Translated, it gives CASSLDLGRYNEQFF. The whole variable domain, filled in from reference TRBV11-2 and TRBJ2-1, reads EAGVAQSPRYKIIEKRQSVAFWCNPISGHATLYWYQQILGQGPKLLIQFQNNGVVDDSQLPKDRFSAERLKGVDSTLKIQPAKLEDSAVYLCASSLDLGRYNEQFFGPGTRLTVL.

Only a few counts were recorded for this clonotype. V is TRBV7-9 and J is TRBJ2-1, with D maybe TRBD2 (5 bases). V gave up 7 bases and J gave up 0 bases, with 13 bases separating them. Per the germline V gene, CDR1 is SEHNR and CDR2 is FQNEAQ (reference sequence). The CDR3 spans 15 residues. This chain's CDR3 is CASIGGSYSYNEQFF. CDR3 DNA sequence: TGTGCCAGCATCGGCGGGTCTTACTCCTACAATGAGCAGTTCTTC.

This clonotype was seen at least ten times. The chain carries TRBV2 and TRBJ2-3; 9 nucleotides align to TRBD2. Germline V CDR1 and CDR2: SNHLY, FYNNEI. The length of the CDR3 is 16 residues. Unmatched junction bases numbered 4, after V lost 1 base and J lost 2 bases. CDR3 DNA sequence: TGTGCCAGCAGTGAAGGGCTAGCGGGGATCACAGATACGCAGTATTTT. It encodes CASSEGLAGITDTQYF.

The CDR3, as DNA: TGTGCCATCAGCCTAGCGGGAGGGCTCTCGAACACCGGGGAGCTGTTTTTT. Translating it yields CAISLAGGLSNTGELFF. The gene calls are TRBV10-3 and TRBJ2-2, with 12 positions matching TRBD2. This CDR3 region has 17 residues. From germline, CDR1 is ENHRY and CDR2 SYGVKD. V was clipped by 6 bases and J by 0 bases; unmatched bases: 5.

This clonotype was observed a few times. The chain joins TRBV7-8 to TRBJ2-7; 13 positions match TRBD2. This CDR3 is built from 18 residues. Germline CDR1 is SGHVS and CDR2 is FQNEAQ. J lost 0 bases, V lost 8 bases, and 13 bases had no gene match. CDR3 sequence reads: CASFPSGTSGVSSYEQYF. Here the CDR3 DNA reads TGTGCCAGCTTTCCTTCCGGGACTAGCGGGGTAAGCTCCTACGAGCAGTACTTC.

The table lists this clonotype with a few counts. The gene calls are TRBV27 and TRBJ2-1; TRBD2 matches at 11 bases. The CDR3 is made up of 16 amino acids. V was pared by 2 bases and J by 11 bases, with 11 bases of the junction left unmatched. The germline CDR1 and CDR2 sequences are MNHEY and SMNVEV (reference sequence). The chain's CDR3 is CASSLRPGLAGLKQFF. CDR3 nucleotide sequence: TGTGCCAGCAGTTTACGTCCTGGACTAGCGGGTTTGAAGCAGTTCTTC.

In its sample, this clonotype was seen a few times. CDR3 protein: CAIKPGRQTDTQYF. CDR3 nucleotide sequence: TGTGCCATCAAACCGGGACGGCAAACAGATACGCAGTATTTT. The chain uses TRBV10-3 and TRBJ2-3; D could derive from TRBD1 or TRBD2 (5 bases each). Germline V gene data show CDR1 as ENHRY and CDR2 as SYGVKD. V was pared by 7 bases and J by 3 bases, with 14 bases between. This CDR3 is built from 14 residues.

This clonotype was recorded at least ten times. The chain employs TRBV28 and TRBJ2-1; no clear D gene. This CDR3 region has 15 residues. Trimming shortened V by 2 bases and J by 0 bases, and 8 bases separated the two germline ends. The germline gives CDR1 MDHEN, CDR2 SYDVKM. CDR3 loop: CASSLEMSSYNEQFF. The DNA for the CDR3 is TGTGCCAGCAGTTTAGAAATGAGCTCCTACAATGAGCAGTTCTTC.

CDR3 DNA sequence: TGTGCCAGCAGTGCAGGCAGGAGCCTAAATAATTCACCCCTCCACTTT. Protein sequence: CASSAGRSLNNSPLHF. The chain uses TRBV2 and TRBJ1-6; the D is unclear. The CDR3 extends over 16 amino acids. Trimming shortened V by 4 bases and J by 5 bases, and 15 bases separated the two germline ends. The germline V gene has CDR1 SNHLY and CDR2 FYNNEI.

This chain links TRBV5-1 with TRBJ1-6, with 9 bases aligning to TRBD1. CDR3 size: 15 residues. Per germline, CDR1 SGHRS and CDR2 YFSETQ. J was trimmed by 7 bases and V by 5 bases; bases with no gene match: 7. The chain's CDR3 is CASSPTGGTNSPLHF. CDR3 DNA sequence: TGCGCCAGCAGTCCGACAGGGGGTACGAATTCACCCCTCCACTTT.

This clonotype was detected only a few times. This chain links TRBV2 with TRBJ2-3, with 10 nucleotides matching TRBD1. CDR1 and CDR2 (germline): SNHLY, FYNNEI. J was trimmed by 3 bases and V by 5 bases; bases with no gene match: 5. The length of the CDR3 is 15 residues. This chain's CDR3 is CASSPGTGVTDTQYF. CDR3 in DNA: TGTGCCAGCAGTCCCGGGACAGGGGTGACAGATACGCAGTATTTT.

This clonotype has more than one count but fewer than ten. This chain joins TRBV29-1 and TRBJ2-3, with D possibly being TRBD2 (7 bases). The germline V gene encodes CDR1 SQVTM and CDR2 ANQGSEA. The CDR3 loop spans 16 amino acids. Trimming removed 7 bases at V and 1 base at J, with 21 bases between. The CDR3, as DNA: TGCAGCGCTCCGGTCGGTGCGGGGGCCGGCACAGATACGCAGTATTTT. Its translation: CSAPVGAGAGTDTQYF.

This clonotype has at least ten counts. This chain connects TRBV12-3 or TRBV12-4 to TRBJ1-4; 7 positions match TRBD1. The J segment lost 4 bases and the V segment lost 3 bases, leaving 5 bases of the junction unmatched. CDR3 size: 15 residues. CDR3: CASSFGQVLNEKLFF. The CDR3 bases are TGTGCCAGCAGTTTTGGACAGGTCCTTAATGAAAAACTGTTTTTT.

V usage is TRBV5-1 and J usage is TRBJ1-3; 10 bases fit TRBD1. The CDR3 covers 15 residues. Germline CDR1 reads SGHRS; CDR2 reads YFSETQ. V was clipped by 4 bases and J by 3 bases; unmatched bases: 4. This chain's CDR3 is CASSKDRGFGNTIYF. CDR3 DNA: TGCGCCAGCAGCAAGGACAGGGGGTTTGGAAACACCATATATTTT.

This clonotype has ten or more counts. This sequence joins TRBV5-1 and TRBJ1-1; no clear D gene. Deletions cut 2 bases from V and 0 bases from J, with 8 bases between. The CDR3 has 14 residues. The germline V gene has CDR1 SGHRS and CDR2 YFSETQ. DNA for the CDR3: TGCGCCAGCAGCTTTGCGGTGGTGAACACTGAAGCTTTCTTT. Translating gives CASSFAVVNTEAFF.

This clonotype showed up many times. The V gene is TRBV5-1, the J gene TRBJ2-1; TRBD2 aligns across 7 bases. This CDR3 region has 15 residues. Germline values: CDR1 SGHRS, CDR2 YFSETQ. Trimming at V came to 1 base and at J to 8 bases, leaving 9 bases not matched to a gene. CDR3 sequence: CASSLFWTRDYEQFF. CDR3 nucleotide sequence: TGCGCCAGCAGCTTGTTCTGGACTAGAGACTATGAGCAGTTCTTC.

The sample holds a few counts of this clonotype. The gene calls are TRBV28 and TRBJ2-7, with TRBD2 matching 9 bases. V dropped 6 bases and J dropped 6; count of bases not matched to a gene: 9. The CDR3 runs 14 residues. CDR1 is MDHEN and CDR2 is SYDVKM in the germline V gene. CDR3 protein: CASRRTSAHPEQYF. The CDR3 DNA reads TGTGCCAGCAGAAGGACTAGCGCTCACCCCGAGCAGTACTTC. Based on the CDR3 plus reference TRBV28 and TRBJ2-7, the full variable domain is DVKVTQSSRYLVKRTGEKVFLECVQDMDHENMFWYRQDPGLGLRLIYFSYDVKMKEKGDIPEGYSVSREKKERFSLILESASTNQTSMYLCASRRTSAHPEQYFGPGTRLTVT.

The chain carries TRBV12-3 or TRBV12-4 and TRBJ1-5, with D hard to call. V was clipped by 6 bases and J by 9 bases, with 9 bases between them. The CDR3 runs 11 residues. Here the CDR3 reads CASSRDGPQHF. CDR3 DNA sequence: TGTGCCAGCAGCAGAGACGGGCCCCAGCATTTT.

The chain has TRBV15 and TRBJ2-1; TRBD2 matches 12 bases. Germline trimming cut 1 base from V and 7 bases from J; bases unmatched to any gene: 2. This CDR3 contains 15 residues. Per germline, CDR1 LNHNV and CDR2 YYDKDF (reference sequence). CDR3 coding DNA: TGTGCCACCAGCAGAGGACTAGCGGGGGCTAATGAGCAGTTCTTC. It encodes CATSRGLAGANEQFF.

The CDR3 is CASSVRGETQYF. CDR3 bases: TGTGCCAGCAGCGTAAGGGGGGAGACCCAGTACTTC. The V call is TRBV9, the J call TRBJ2-5, with D perhaps TRBD1 (6 bases). CDR3 size: 12 residues. Trimming removed 1 base at V and 5 bases at J, with 6 bases between. Germline-derived CDR1 and CDR2 are SGDLS and YYNGEE.

This clonotype was seen more than once but under ten times. V is TRBV7-9 and J is TRBJ1-4, with D unresolved. Trimming stripped 5 bases from V and 6 bases from J, with 16 bases between. The germline V gene has CDR1 SEHNR and CDR2 FQNEAQ (reference sequence). The CDR3 is 15 residues long. The CDR3 bases are TGTGCCAGCAGCCTAGGGCAAGGCTCCCATGAAAAACTGTTTTTT. Translated, it gives CASSLGQGSHEKLFF.

The CDR3 bases are TGTGCCACCAGCAGAGGCCCTAAACTAGCGGGAGTCCAAAACATTCAGTACTTC. Translating it yields CATSRGPKLAGVQNIQYF. The J gene is TRBJ2-4, the V gene TRBV15; 11 positions agree with TRBD2. The CDR3 extends over 18 amino acids. V lost 1 base to trimming and J lost 5 bases; unmatched junction nucleotides: 10. CDR1 is LNHNV, CDR2 YYDKDF, per germline (reference sequence).